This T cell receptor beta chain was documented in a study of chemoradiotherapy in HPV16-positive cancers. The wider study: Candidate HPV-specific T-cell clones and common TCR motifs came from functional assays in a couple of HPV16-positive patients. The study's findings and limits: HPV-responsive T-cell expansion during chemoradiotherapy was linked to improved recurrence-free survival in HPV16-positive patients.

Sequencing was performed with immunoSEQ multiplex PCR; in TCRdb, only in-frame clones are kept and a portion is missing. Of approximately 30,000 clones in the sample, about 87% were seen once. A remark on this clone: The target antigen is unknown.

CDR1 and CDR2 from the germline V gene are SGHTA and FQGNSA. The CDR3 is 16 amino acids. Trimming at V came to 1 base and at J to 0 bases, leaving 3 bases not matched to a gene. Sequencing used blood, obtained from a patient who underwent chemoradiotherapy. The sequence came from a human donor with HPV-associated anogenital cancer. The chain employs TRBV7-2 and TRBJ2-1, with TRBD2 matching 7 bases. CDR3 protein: CASSLDGGSSYNEQFF. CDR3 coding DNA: TGTGCCAGCAGCTTAGATGGCGGGAGCTCCTACAATGAGCAGTTCTTC.